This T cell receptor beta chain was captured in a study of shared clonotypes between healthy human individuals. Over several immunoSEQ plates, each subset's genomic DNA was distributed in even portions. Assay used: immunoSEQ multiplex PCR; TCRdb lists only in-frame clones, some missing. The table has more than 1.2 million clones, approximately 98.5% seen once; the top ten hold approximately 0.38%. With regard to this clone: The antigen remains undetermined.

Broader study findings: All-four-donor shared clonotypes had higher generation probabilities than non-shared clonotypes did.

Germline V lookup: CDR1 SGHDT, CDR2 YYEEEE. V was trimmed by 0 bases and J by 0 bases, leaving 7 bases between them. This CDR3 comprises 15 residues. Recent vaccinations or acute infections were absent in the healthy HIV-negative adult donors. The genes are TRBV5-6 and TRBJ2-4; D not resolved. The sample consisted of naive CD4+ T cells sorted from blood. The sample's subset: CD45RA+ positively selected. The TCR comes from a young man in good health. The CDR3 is CASSLDPIAKNIQYF. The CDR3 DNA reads TGTGCCAGCAGCTTGGACCCAATAGCCAAAAACATTCAGTACTTC.